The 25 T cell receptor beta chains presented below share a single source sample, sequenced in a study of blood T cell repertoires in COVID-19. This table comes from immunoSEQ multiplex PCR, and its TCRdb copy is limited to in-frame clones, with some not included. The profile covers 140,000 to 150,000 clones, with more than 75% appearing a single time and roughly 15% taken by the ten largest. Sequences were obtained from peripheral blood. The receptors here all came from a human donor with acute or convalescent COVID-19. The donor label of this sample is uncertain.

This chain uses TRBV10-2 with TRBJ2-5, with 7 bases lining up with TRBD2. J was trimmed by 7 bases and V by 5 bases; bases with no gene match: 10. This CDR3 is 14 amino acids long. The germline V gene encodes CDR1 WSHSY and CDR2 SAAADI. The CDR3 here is CASSSGTTTGTQYF. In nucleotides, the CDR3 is TGCGCCAGCAGTTCCGGGACTACTACAGGGACCCAGTACTTC.

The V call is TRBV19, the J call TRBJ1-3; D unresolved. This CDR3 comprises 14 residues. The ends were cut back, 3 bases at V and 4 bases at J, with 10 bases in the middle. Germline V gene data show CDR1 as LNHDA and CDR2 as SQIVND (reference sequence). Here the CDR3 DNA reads TGTGCCAGTAGTATTAGAACAGCCGGAAACACCATATATTTT. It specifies CASSIRTAGNTIYF.

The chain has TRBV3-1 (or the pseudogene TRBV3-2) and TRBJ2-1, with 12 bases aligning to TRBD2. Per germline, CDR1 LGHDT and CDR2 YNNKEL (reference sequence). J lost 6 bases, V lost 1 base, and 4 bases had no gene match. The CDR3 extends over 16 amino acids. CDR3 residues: CASSQVLAGGFNEQFF. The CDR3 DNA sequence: TGTGCCAGCAGCCAAGTTCTAGCGGGGGGGTTCAATGAGCAGTTCTTC.

CDR3 loop: CASSMFTGGNREAFF. For the CDR3, the DNA is TGTGCCAGTAGTATGTTTACAGGGGGTAATCGTGAAGCTTTCTTT. The V and J genes are TRBV19 and TRBJ1-1, with 8 bases aligning to TRBD1. V trimming: 3 bases; J trimming: 7 bases; junction bases outside the gene matches: 10. The CDR3 loop spans 15 amino acids. Germline V gives CDR1 LNHDA, CDR2 SQIVND (reference sequence).

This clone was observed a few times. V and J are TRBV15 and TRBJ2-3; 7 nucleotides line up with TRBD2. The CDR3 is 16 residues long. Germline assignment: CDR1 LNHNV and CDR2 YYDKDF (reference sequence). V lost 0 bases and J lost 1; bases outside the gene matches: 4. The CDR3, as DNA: TGTGCCACCAGCAGAGATAGGGCGGGGGGCACAGATACGCAGTATTTT. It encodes CATSRDRAGGTDTQYF.

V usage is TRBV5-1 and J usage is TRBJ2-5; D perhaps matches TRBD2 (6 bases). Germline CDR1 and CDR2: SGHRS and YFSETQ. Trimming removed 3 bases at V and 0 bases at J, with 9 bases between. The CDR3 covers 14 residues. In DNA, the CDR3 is TGCGCCAGCAGCTCACCGGGAGACCAAGAGACCCAGTACTTC. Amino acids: CASSSPGDQETQYF.

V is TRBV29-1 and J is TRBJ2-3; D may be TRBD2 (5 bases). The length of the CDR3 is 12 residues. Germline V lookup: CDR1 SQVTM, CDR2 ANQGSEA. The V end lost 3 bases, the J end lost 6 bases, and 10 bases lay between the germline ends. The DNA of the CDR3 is TGCAGCGTTGATTCGGGGTTTGATACGCAGTATTTT. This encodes CSVDSGFDTQYF.

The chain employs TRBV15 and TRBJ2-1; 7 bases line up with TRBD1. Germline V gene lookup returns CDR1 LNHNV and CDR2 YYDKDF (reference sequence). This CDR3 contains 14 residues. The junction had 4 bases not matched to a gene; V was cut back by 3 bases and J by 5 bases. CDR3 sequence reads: CATSRRQGHNEQFF. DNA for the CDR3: TGTGCCACCAGCAGGAGACAGGGACACAATGAGCAGTTCTTC.

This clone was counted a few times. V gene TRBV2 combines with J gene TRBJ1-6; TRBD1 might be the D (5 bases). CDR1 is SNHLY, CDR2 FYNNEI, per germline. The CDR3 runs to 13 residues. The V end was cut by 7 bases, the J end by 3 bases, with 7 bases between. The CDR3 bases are TGTGCCAGCACGGGGGACTATAATTCACCCCTCCACTTT. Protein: CASTGDYNSPLHF.

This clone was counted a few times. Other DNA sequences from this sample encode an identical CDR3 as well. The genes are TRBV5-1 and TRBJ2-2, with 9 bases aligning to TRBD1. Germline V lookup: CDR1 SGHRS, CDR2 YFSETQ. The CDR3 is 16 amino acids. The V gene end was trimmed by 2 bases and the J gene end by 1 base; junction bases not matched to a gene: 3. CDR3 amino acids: CASSFGGQGNTGELFF. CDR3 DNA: TGCGCCAGCAGCTTCGGGGGACAGGGGAACACCGGGGAGCTGTTTTTT.

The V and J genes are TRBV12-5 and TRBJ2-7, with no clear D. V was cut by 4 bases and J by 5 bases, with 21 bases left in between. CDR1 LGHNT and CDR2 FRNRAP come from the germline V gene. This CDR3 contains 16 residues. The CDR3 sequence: CASGSPRQFGQDEQYF. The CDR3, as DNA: TGTGCTAGTGGTTCCCCTCGACAATTTGGGCAGGACGAGCAGTACTTC.

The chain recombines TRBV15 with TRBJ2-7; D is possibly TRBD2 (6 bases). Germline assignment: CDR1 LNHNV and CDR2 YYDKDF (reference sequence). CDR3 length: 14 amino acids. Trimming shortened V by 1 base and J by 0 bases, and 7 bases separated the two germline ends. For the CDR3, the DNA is TGTGCCACCAGCAGAGGGAGGGGCTCCTACGAGCAGTACTTC. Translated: CATSRGRGSYEQYF.

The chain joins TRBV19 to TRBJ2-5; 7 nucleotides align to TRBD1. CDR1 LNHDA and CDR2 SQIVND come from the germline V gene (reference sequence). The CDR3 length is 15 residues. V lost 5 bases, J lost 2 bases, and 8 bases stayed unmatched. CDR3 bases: TGTGCCAGTAGTCCCTCAGGACAGGAGCAAGAGACCCAGTACTTC. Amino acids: CASSPSGQEQETQYF.

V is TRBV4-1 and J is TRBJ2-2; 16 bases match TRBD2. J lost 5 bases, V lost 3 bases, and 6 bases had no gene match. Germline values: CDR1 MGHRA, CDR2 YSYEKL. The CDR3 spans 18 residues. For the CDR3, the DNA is TGCGCCAGCAGCCAGGGACTAGCGGGGGGGCCAAGGACCGGGGAGCTGTTTTTT. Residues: CASSQGLAGGPRTGELFF.

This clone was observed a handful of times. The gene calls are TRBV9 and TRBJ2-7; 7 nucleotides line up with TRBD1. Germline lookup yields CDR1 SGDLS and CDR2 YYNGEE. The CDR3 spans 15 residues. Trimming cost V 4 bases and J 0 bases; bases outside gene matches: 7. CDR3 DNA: TGTGCCAGCAGCTCACAGACAGGGAGCTCCTACGAGCAGTACTTC. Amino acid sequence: CASSSQTGSSYEQYF.

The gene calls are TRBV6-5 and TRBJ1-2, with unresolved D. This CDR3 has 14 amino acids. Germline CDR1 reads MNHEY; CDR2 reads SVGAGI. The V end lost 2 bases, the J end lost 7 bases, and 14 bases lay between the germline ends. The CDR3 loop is CASSYRSMASGYTF. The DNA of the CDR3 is TGTGCCAGCAGTTACAGGTCGATGGCTAGTGGCTACACCTTC.

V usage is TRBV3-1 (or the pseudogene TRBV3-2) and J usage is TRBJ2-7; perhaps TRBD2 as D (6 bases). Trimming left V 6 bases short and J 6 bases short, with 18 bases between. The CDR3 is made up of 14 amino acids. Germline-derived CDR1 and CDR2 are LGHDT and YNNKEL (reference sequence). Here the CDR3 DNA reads TGTGCCAGCAGTTCCGATGGAGGGGCTCTCGAGCAGTACTTC. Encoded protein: CASSSDGGALEQYF.

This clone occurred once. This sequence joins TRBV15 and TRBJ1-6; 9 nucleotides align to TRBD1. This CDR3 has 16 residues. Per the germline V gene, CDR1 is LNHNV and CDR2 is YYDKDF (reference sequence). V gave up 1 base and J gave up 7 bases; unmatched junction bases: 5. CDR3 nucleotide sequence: TGTGCCACCAGCAGAGGCCTGACAGGGGGAAATTCACCCCTCCACTTT. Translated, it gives CATSRGLTGGNSPLHF.

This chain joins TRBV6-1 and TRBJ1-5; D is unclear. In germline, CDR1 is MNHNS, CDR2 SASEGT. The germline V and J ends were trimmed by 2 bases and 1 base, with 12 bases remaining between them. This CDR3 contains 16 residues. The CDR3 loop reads CASSERYGQSNQPQHF. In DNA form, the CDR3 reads TGTGCCAGCAGTGAACGGTATGGGCAGAGCAATCAGCCCCAGCATTTT.

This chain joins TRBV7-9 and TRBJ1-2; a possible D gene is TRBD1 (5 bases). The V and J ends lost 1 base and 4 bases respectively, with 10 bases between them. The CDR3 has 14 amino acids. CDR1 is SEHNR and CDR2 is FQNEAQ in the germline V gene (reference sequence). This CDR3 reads CASSLEAGLYGYTF. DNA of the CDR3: TGTGCCAGCAGCTTAGAGGCAGGGCTCTATGGCTACACCTTC. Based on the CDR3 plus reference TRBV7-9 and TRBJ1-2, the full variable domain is DTGVSQNPRHKITKRGQNVTFRCDPISEHNRLYWYRQTLGQGPEFLTYFQNEAQLEKSRLLSDRFSAERPKGSFSTLEIQRTEQGDSAMYLCASSLEAGLYGYTFGSGTRLTVV.

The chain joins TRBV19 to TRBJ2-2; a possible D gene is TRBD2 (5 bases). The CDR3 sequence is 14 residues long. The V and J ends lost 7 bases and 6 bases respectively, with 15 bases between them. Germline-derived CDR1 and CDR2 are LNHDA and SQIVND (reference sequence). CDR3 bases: TGTGCCAGTACAGCGGCCCGTAGGTCCGGGGAGCTGTTTTTT. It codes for CASTAARRSGELFF.

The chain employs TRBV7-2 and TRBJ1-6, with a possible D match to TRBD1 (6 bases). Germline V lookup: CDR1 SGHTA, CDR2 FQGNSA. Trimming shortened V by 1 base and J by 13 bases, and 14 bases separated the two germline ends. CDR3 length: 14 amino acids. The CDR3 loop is CASSLVTGRSPLHF. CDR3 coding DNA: TGTGCCAGCAGCTTAGTGACAGGTCGGAGTCCCCTCCACTTT.

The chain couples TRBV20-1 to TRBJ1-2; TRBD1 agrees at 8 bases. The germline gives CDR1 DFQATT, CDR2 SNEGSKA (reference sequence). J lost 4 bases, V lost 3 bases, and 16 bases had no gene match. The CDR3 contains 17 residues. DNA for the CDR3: TGCAGTGCTAGTCCAGGGGGCGTGATAGCAGCAGGCTATGGCTACACCTTC. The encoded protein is CSASPGGVIAAGYGYTF.

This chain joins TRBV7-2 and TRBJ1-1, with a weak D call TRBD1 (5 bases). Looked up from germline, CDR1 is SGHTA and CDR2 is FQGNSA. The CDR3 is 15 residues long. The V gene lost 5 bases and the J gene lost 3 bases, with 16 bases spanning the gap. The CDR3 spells CASSPERGGDTEAFF. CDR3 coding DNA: TGTGCCAGCAGCCCCGAGAGGGGCGGGGACACTGAAGCTTTCTTT.

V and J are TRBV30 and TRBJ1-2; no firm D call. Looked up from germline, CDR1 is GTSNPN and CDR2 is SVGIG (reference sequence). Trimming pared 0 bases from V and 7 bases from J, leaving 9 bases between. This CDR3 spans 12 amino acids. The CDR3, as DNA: TGTGCCTGGAGTGTACAGATTCGTGGCTACACCTTC. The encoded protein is CAWSVQIRGYTF.